This T cell receptor (beta chain) originates from a study of OX40 agonist ivuxolimab in advanced cancers. The CDR3 is made up of 14 amino acids. V was clipped by 6 bases and J by 2 bases, with 14 bases between them. Germline CDR1 SNHLY, CDR2 FYNNEI. Only in-frame clones appear in the TCRdb table, and some are missing; sequencing was by immunoSEQ multiplex PCR. The sample lists 40,000 or so clones; about 85% were seen once. The sample here was CD4+ or CD8+ T cells sorted from blood, taken in a trial of the OX40 agonist ivuxolimab. The source of this sequence is an adult with an advanced solid tumor such as melanoma, head and neck, liver or kidney cancer. The gene calls are TRBV2 and TRBJ2-7, with unresolved D. CDR3 coding DNA: TGTGCCAGCAGGGTGGAGCAGCGAACCTACGAGCAGTACTTC. Translated, it gives CASRVEQRTYEQYF. The variable domain in full, completed from reference TRBV2 and TRBJ2-7, reads EPEVTQTPSHQVTQMGQEVILRCVPISNHLYFYWYRQILGQKVEFLVSFYNNEISEKSEIFDDQFSVERPDGSNFTLKIRSTKLEDSAMYFCASRVEQRTYEQYFGPGTRLTVT.